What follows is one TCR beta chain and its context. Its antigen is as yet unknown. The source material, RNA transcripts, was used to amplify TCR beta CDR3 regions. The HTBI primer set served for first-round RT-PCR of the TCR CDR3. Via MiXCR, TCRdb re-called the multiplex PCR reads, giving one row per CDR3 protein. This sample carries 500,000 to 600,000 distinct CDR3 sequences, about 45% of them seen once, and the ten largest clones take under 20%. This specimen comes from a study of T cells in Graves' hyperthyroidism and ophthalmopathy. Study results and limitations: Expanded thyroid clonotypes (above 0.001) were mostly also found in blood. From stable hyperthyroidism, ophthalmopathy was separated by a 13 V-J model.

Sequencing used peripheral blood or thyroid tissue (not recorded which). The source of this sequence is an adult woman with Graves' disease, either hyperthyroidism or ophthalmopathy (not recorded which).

The CDR3, as DNA: TGTGCCACCCACGACGGACAGGGCAGCGAGCAGTACTTC. This encodes CATHDGQGSEQYF. This chain links TRBV24-1 with TRBJ2-7; TRBD1 matches 8 bases. CDR3 size: 13 residues. V shed 9 bases, J shed 6 bases, and the junction held 9 bases outside the gene matches. Germline V CDR1 and CDR2: KGHDR, SFDVKD.